Listed below are T cell receptor beta chains from one sample, sequenced in a study of OX40 agonist ivuxolimab in advanced cancers. TCRdb's copy holds only in-frame clones and misses some; the assay was immunoSEQ multiplex PCR. The repertoire holds 60,000 to 85,000 clones, with roughly nine tenths as singletons. The sample in question was CD4+ or CD8+ T cells sorted from blood, obtained in a trial of the OX40 agonist ivuxolimab. The receptors here all came from an adult with an advanced solid tumor such as melanoma, head and neck, liver or kidney cancer. CDR3s include the opening cysteine and the closing phenylalanine or tryptophan. D genes are given only for firm matches. Expanded clones are given a class, and other clones once, few, many or no size at all.

CDR3 DNA: TGTGCCAGCAGACTTAACGTGTTACCGGGACAGGCGAACACTGAAGCTTTCTTT
CDR3 protein: CASRLNVLPGQANTEAFF
D gene: TRBD1
J gene: TRBJ1-1
V gene: TRBV2
clone size: -

CDR3 DNA: TGTGCCAGCAGCTTAACCGGGACTACCCTGAATGAGCAGTTCTTC
CDR3 protein: CASSLTGTTLNEQFF
D gene: TRBD2
J gene: TRBJ2-1
V gene: TRBV7-2
clone size: -

CDR3 DNA: TGTGCCAGCAGTTACCCCGTCGGGGAGACAGATACGCAGTATTTT
CDR3 protein: CASSYPVGETDTQYF
D gene: -
J gene: TRBJ2-3
V gene: TRBV6-6
clone size: -

CDR3 DNA: TGTGCCAGCAGTGATCCCCCTAGCGGGGGGGGTGGCTACAATGAGCAGTTCTTC
CDR3 protein: CASSDPPSGGGGYNEQFF
D gene: TRBD2
J gene: TRBJ2-1
V gene: TRBV6-1
clone size: -

CDR3 DNA: TGTGTCAGCATTGGGGGGGGCTTGGTGACCCAGTACTTC
CDR3 protein: CVSIGGGLVTQYF
D gene: -
J gene: TRBJ2-5
V gene: TRBV2
clone size: -

CDR3 DNA: TGTGCCAGCAGCACCGACAGCCGCCAAGAGACCCAGTACTTC
CDR3 protein: CASSTDSRQETQYF
D gene: -
J gene: TRBJ2-5
V gene: TRBV2
clone size: -

CDR3 DNA: TGCAGCGGTATCACAGGGGGCAAGGGAGAAAAACTGTTTTTT
CDR3 protein: CSGITGGKGEKLFF
D gene: TRBD1
J gene: TRBJ1-4
V gene: TRBV29-1
clone size: -

CDR3 DNA: TGTGCCAGCACCGAGGTTGAGACAGGGCAGTACTTC
CDR3 protein: CASTEVETGQYF
D gene: -
J gene: TRBJ2-7
V gene: TRBV2
clone size: -

CDR3 DNA: TGTGCCAGCAGTTTTCGGCAGGGGGACAGGGAAAAACTGTTTTTT
CDR3 protein: CASSFRQGDREKLFF
D gene: TRBD1
J gene: TRBJ1-4
V gene: TRBV28
clone size: once

CDR3 DNA: TGTGCCAGCAGGCCCACTAGCGGGAGTCGACACGAGCAGTACTTC
CDR3 protein: CASRPTSGSRHEQYF
D gene: TRBD2
J gene: TRBJ2-7
V gene: TRBV6-5
clone size: -

CDR3 DNA: TGTGCCAGCAGTGAATATATGCGTACGGGGAGCACAGATACGCAGTATTTT
CDR3 protein: CASSEYMRTGSTDTQYF
D gene: -
J gene: TRBJ2-3
V gene: TRBV25-1
clone size: -

CDR3 DNA: TGTGCCAGCAGCTCCCGGACAGGCCATTCTGGAAACACCATATATTTT
CDR3 protein: CASSSRTGHSGNTIYF
D gene: TRBD1
J gene: TRBJ1-3
V gene: TRBV7-8
clone size: -

CDR3 DNA: TGTGCCAGCAGCAGACAGGGAGGTTACAATGAGCAGTTCTTC
CDR3 protein: CASSRQGGYNEQFF
D gene: -
J gene: TRBJ2-1
V gene: TRBV7-2
clone size: -

CDR3 DNA: TGCGCCAGCAGCTTAGCAGGGGGTGGTAATGAAAAACTGTTTTTT
CDR3 protein: CASSLAGGGNEKLFF
D gene: TRBD1
J gene: TRBJ1-4
V gene: TRBV5-1
clone size: -

CDR3 DNA: TGTGCCAGCAGCTCGAGACCAGAAGATACGCAGTATTTT
CDR3 protein: CASSSRPEDTQYF
D gene: -
J gene: TRBJ2-3
V gene: TRBV7-6
clone size: -

CDR3 DNA: TGTGCCACCAGCAGAGTTCGCCAGCTAAACAATGGCTACACCTTC
CDR3 protein: CATSRVRQLNNGYTF
D gene: -
J gene: TRBJ1-2
V gene: TRBV15
clone size: -